What follows are 2 T cell receptor beta chains derived from one specimen sequenced in a study of cytomegalovirus exposure and HLA in healthy donors. Measured with immunoSEQ multiplex PCR; TCRdb has only the in-frame clones, and not every one. The data contain about 200,000 clones, over 65% of them singletons. Specimen: PBMCs. These receptors were taken from a woman aged 18-35 years in good health and CMV-seronegative.

The V gene is TRBV6-1, the J gene TRBJ2-1; no clear D. Germline CDR1 is MNHNS and CDR2 is SASEGT. V was cut by 3 bases and J by 6 bases, with 6 bases left in between. This CDR3 has 12 amino acids. The DNA of the CDR3 is TGTGCCAGCAGTGATATTGGCAATGAGCAGTTCTTC. Translation gives CASSDIGNEQFF.

V and J are TRBV6-5 and TRBJ1-5; D gene uncertain. Trimming left V 0 bases short and J 3 bases short, with 6 bases between. The CDR3 is made up of 14 amino acids. The germline CDR1 and CDR2 sequences are MNHEY and SVGAGI. The CDR3 loop reads CASSYSHTNQPQHF. The CDR3 region has the DNA TGTGCCAGCAGTTACTCCCACACCAATCAGCCCCAGCATTTT.